A single sample is the source of the 25 T cell receptor beta chains below, sequenced in a study of T-cell reconstitution after alpha-beta-depleted transplantation in children. Preparation of the TCRbeta library used unique molecular identifiers. From the PCR reads, TCRdb called clonotypes with MiXCR, one entry per CDR3 protein. The sample consists of 750,000 to 950,000 distinct CDR3 sequences, around 15% of them appearing once. This specimen consisted of PBMCs, mostly from graft donor cells, obtained 360 days after TCRalphabeta/CD19-depleted stem cell transplant. Source of these receptors: a male patient under 18 who had a stem cell transplant for acute lymphoblastic leukemia, so the T cells may come from the graft donor.

The rearrangement joins TRBV27 to TRBJ2-2, with D maybe TRBD2 (5 bases). The CDR3 loop spans 14 amino acids. Germline CDR1 MNHEY, CDR2 SMNVEV (reference sequence). Trimming took off 6 bases at V and 4 bases at J, with 12 bases between the two ends. The CDR3 protein is CASRLRVGTGELFF. The DNA of the CDR3 is TGTGCCAGCAGACTGCGGGTGGGCACCGGGGAGCTGTTTTTT.

This sequence joins TRBV5-3 and TRBJ2-7, with 7 bases fitting TRBD1. TRBV5-3 is assigned to the ORF class and has an uncertain function. The CDR3 covers 14 residues. V shed 9 bases, J shed 2 bases, and the junction held 11 bases outside the gene matches. The CDR3 DNA follows: TGTGCCATGAGCCCTGGACAGGTGACCTACGAGCAGTACTTC. Translation: CAMSPGQVTYEQYF.

This clonotype was detected a few times. This sequence joins TRBV12-3 or TRBV12-4 and TRBJ2-2; 14 bases are shared with TRBD2. This CDR3 is 16 amino acids long. V lost 6 bases, J lost 7 bases, and 7 bases stayed unmatched. In DNA form, the CDR3 reads TGTGCCAGCAGCCCCCGACTAGCGGGAGGGTTCGGGGAGCTGTTTTTT. Translating it yields CASSPRLAGGFGELFF.

The chain is built from TRBV20-1 and TRBJ2-7, with D possibly being TRBD1 (5 bases). The CDR3 consists of 17 residues. The germline gives CDR1 DFQATT, CDR2 SNEGSKA (reference sequence). The V and J ends lost 1 base and 3 bases respectively, with 22 bases between them. The CDR3 sequence is CSARVGRVKSPLYEQYF. For the CDR3, the DNA is TGCAGTGCTAGAGTGGGCAGGGTTAAATCCCCCCTCTACGAGCAGTACTTC.

This clonotype was detected only a few times. This chain links TRBV5-6 with TRBJ2-7; D remains unclear. V dropped 4 bases and J dropped 5 bases, with 19 bases sitting between them. Germline CDR1 and CDR2: SGHDT and YYEEEE. The CDR3 is 15 residues long. The chain's CDR3 is CASSRGRLTTDEQYF. The CDR3 nucleotides read TGTGCCAGCAGCCGCGGACGGCTTACTACGGACGAGCAGTACTTC.

This clonotype was detected ten times or more. The chain uses TRBV11-2 and TRBJ1-1; TRBD1 is a possible D gene (6 bases). V lost 4 bases, J lost 4 bases, and 13 bases lay in between. CDR3 length equals 14 residues. Germline values: CDR1 SGHAT, CDR2 FQNNGV. CDR3 protein: CASSSTGPGTEAFF. The CDR3 bases are TGTGCCAGCAGCTCGACAGGTCCGGGCACTGAAGCTTTCTTT.

The chain has TRBV28 and TRBJ1-1; 7 bases are a match to TRBD1. CDR1 is MDHEN and CDR2 is SYDVKM in the germline V gene. Trimming cost V 3 bases and J 5 bases; bases outside gene matches: 12. The CDR3 totals 16 residues. The CDR3 region is CASSFVRPGGGTEAFF. The DNA of the CDR3 is TGTGCCAGCAGTTTCGTACGACCAGGGGGAGGAACTGAAGCTTTCTTT.

The chain uses TRBV6-5 and TRBJ2-7, with D perhaps TRBD2 (6 bases). Trimming cost V 2 bases and J 5 bases, with 16 bases left between them. Looked up from germline, CDR1 is MNHEY and CDR2 is SVGAGI. There are 15 residues in the CDR3. For the CDR3, the DNA is TGTGCCAGCAGTTACGGAGGAGGGCGGCCCCACGAGCAGTACTTC. As protein: CASSYGGGRPHEQYF.

The chain is built from TRBV7-9 and TRBJ2-2, with TRBD2 matching 10 bases. The length of the CDR3 is 15 residues. V shed 5 bases and J 6 bases; nucleotides not matched to a gene: 6. CDR1 and CDR2 (germline): SEHNR, FQNEAQ (reference sequence). The chain's CDR3 is CASSRSGTSAGELFF. In nucleotides, the CDR3 is TGTGCCAGCAGCCGTTCCGGGACTAGCGCCGGGGAGCTGTTTTTT.

V gene TRBV12-3 or TRBV12-4 combines with J gene TRBJ2-7, with D possibly being TRBD1 (6 bases). V lost 1 base and J 5 bases, leaving 18 bases between the germline ends. CDR3 length: 16 residues. The CDR3 sequence is CASSLGFWQGPNEQYF. The CDR3 DNA reads as TGTGCCAGCAGTTTAGGGTTCTGGCAGGGGCCCAACGAGCAGTACTTC.

This clonotype was seen only a few times. The CDR3 DNA reads TGTGCCATCAGTGACCGCTCGACAGGGTTCACAGATACGCAGTATTTT. It encodes CAISDRSTGFTDTQYF. The V call is TRBV10-3, the J call TRBJ2-3, with 7 positions matching TRBD1. J lost 2 bases, V lost 3 bases, and 8 bases had no gene match. Germline assignment: CDR1 ENHRY and CDR2 SYGVKD. The CDR3 length is 16 residues.

In its sample, this clonotype was seen many times. The chain carries TRBV7-9 and TRBJ1-3, with a possible D match to TRBD1 (5 bases). Germline V gives CDR1 SEHNR, CDR2 FQNEAQ (reference sequence). The length of the CDR3 is 16 residues. Between the trimmed V and J ends, which lost 6 bases and 0 bases, there was a span of 15 bases. In nucleotides, the CDR3 is TGTGCCAGCAGTCCTAGCTACAGGTTCTCTGGAAACACCATATATTTT. Its translation is CASSPSYRFSGNTIYF.

Points on this clonotype: A read error may produce the germline difference seen at one junction end. The chain has TRBV20-1 and TRBJ1-2; 7 bases fit TRBD1. In germline, CDR1 is DFQATT, CDR2 SNEGSKA (reference sequence). The CDR3 runs to 16 residues. CDR3 bases: TGCTGTGCTAGAGATCTCGGACAGGTCGGTTGGTATGGCTACACCTTC. Its translation is CCARDLGQVGWYGYTF.

This clonotype was observed a few times. The J gene is TRBJ2-1, the V gene TRBV3-1; 8 bases match TRBD2. V dropped 1 base and J dropped 10; count of bases not matched to a gene: 12. The germline V gene encodes CDR1 LGHDT and CDR2 YNNKEL (reference sequence). There are 16 residues in the CDR3. The CDR3 spells CASSQGDSGGPGEQFF. DNA of the CDR3: TGTGCCAGCAGCCAAGGGGATTCGGGAGGGCCCGGCGAGCAGTTCTTC.

This clonotype has just a few counts. The CDR3 is CASSLQPLPRVRADQETQYF. The CDR3, as DNA: TGTGCCAGCAGCTTGCAGCCTCTCCCCCGGGTACGGGCCGACCAAGAGACCCAGTACTTC. The chain combines TRBV5-4 with TRBJ2-5; D is unresolved. CDR1 SGHNT and CDR2 YYREEE come from the germline V gene (reference sequence). This CDR3 contains 20 residues. V dropped 1 base and J dropped 0 bases, with 25 bases sitting between them.

This clonotype has more than one count but fewer than ten. The chain couples TRBV7-8 to TRBJ2-2; 7 bases line up with TRBD1. The V gene end was trimmed by 1 base and the J gene end by 6 bases; junction bases not matched to a gene: 5. This CDR3 comprises 15 residues. CDR1 SGHVS and CDR2 FQNEAQ come from the germline V gene. The CDR3 bases are TGTGCCAGCAGCTTAGGTACAGGGGTGTCCGGGGAGCTGTTTTTT. Its translation is CASSLGTGVSGELFF. Full variable domain (outside the CDR3, taken from reference TRBV7-8 and TRBJ2-2): GAGVSQSPRYKVAKRGQDVALRCDPISGHVSLFWYQQALGQGPEFLTYFQNEAQLDKSGLPSDRFFAERPEGSVSTLKIQRTQQEDSAVYLCASSLGTGVSGELFFGEGSRLTVL.

This clonotype has a handful of counts. This chain joins TRBV14 and TRBJ2-7; 7 positions match TRBD2. Germline loops: CDR1 SGHDN, CDR2 FVKESK. There are 15 residues in the CDR3. J gave up 2 bases and V 2 bases, and 6 bases lay outside the gene matches. The CDR3 sequence: CASSQMTAGPYEQYF. CDR3 nucleotides: TGTGCCAGCAGCCAAATGACAGCGGGACCCTACGAGCAGTACTTC. Variable domain in full (rest from reference TRBV14 and TRBJ2-7): EAGVTQFPSHSVIEKGQTVTLRCDPISGHDNLYWYRRVMGKEIKFLLHFVKESKQDESGMPNNRFLAERTGGTYSTLKVQPAELEDSGVYFCASSQMTAGPYEQYFGPGTRLTVT.

This clonotype was counted only a few times. V usage is TRBV5-1 and J usage is TRBJ1-4; D is perhaps TRBD1 (5 bases). Per germline, CDR1 SGHRS and CDR2 YFSETQ. V dropped 2 bases and J dropped 8 bases, with 10 bases sitting between them. The CDR3 consists of 13 residues. Written as DNA, the CDR3 is TGCGCCAGCAGCTTTAGGGGATCCGAAAAACTGTTTTTT. Encoded protein: CASSFRGSEKLFF.

V usage is TRBV20-1 and J usage is TRBJ1-5; possible D gene TRBD1, 6 bases. Germline CDR1 is DFQATT and CDR2 is SNEGSKA (reference sequence). The CDR3 is 15 amino acids. The V gene lost 3 bases and the J gene lost 0 bases, with 12 bases spanning the gap. This CDR3 is CSASQGLYSNQPQHF. CDR3 bases: TGCAGTGCTAGCCAGGGGCTATATAGCAATCAGCCCCAGCATTTT.

This clonotype has at least ten counts. V usage is TRBV7-9 and J usage is TRBJ2-7; D might be TRBD1 (5 bases). Germline V CDR1 and CDR2: SEHNR, FQNEAQ (reference sequence). V was cut by 1 base and J by 0 bases, with 13 bases left in between. The CDR3 loop spans 16 amino acids. Here the CDR3 DNA reads TGTGCCAGCAGCTTAGACCCACTGACAGTCTCCTACGAGCAGTACTTC. Protein sequence: CASSLDPLTVSYEQYF.

This chain links TRBV15 with TRBJ1-1; D ambiguous. Germline V CDR1 and CDR2: LNHNV, YYDKDF (reference sequence). The ends were cut back, 3 bases at V and 1 base at J, with 12 bases in the middle. The CDR3 totals 15 residues. This CDR3 is CATSRMINGNTEAFF. As DNA, the CDR3 is TGTGCCACCAGCAGGATGATAAACGGGAACACTGAAGCTTTCTTT.

This clonotype was detected only a few times. The chain is built from TRBV20-1 and TRBJ2-1; 7 bases are a match to TRBD2. Germline CDR1 reads DFQATT; CDR2 reads SNEGSKA (reference sequence). The CDR3 consists of 14 residues. Trimming cost V 5 bases and J 7 bases; bases outside gene matches: 11. For the CDR3, the DNA is TGCAGTGCTGTAGCCAGCGGGAACCGGAATGAGCAGTTCTTC. It encodes CSAVASGNRNEQFF.

This chain connects TRBV10-3 to TRBJ1-1; no clear D. This CDR3 contains 11 residues. V was cut by 6 bases and J by 4 bases, with 6 bases left in between. CDR1 is ENHRY and CDR2 is SYGVKD in the germline V gene. The CDR3 reads CAIRTGTEAFF. Here the CDR3 DNA reads TGTGCCATCAGGACCGGCACTGAAGCTTTCTTT.

This clonotype was observed a few times. V usage is TRBV11-1 and J usage is TRBJ2-2; D might be TRBD1 (6 bases). From germline, CDR1 is SGHAT and CDR2 FQDESV (reference sequence). The V end was cut by 10 bases, the J end by 1 base, with 22 bases between. The CDR3 is made up of 17 amino acids. Here the CDR3 reads CATHGASGVLNTGELFF. CDR3 nucleotide sequence: TGTGCCACCCACGGGGCCTCAGGGGTTCTGAACACCGGGGAGCTGTTTTTT.

The rearrangement links TRBV6-1 to TRBJ1-3, with TRBD1 matching 10 bases. The CDR3 covers 15 residues. Germline V gene sequence: CDR1 MNHNS, CDR2 SASEGT. Trimming cost V 6 bases and J 0 bases; bases outside gene matches: 2. The CDR3 sequence: CASRGQGYSGNTIYF. The CDR3 nucleotides read TGTGCCAGCAGGGGACAGGGGTACTCTGGAAACACCATATATTTT.